This T cell receptor (beta chain) was found in a study of T cells after yellow fever vaccination. The study's findings and limits: Among all clonotypes, a small share was observed in both CD4 and CD8 compartments. Primary-vaccination clones mostly resurfaced post-booster (just under 98% CD4, roughly 90% CD8). In FACS-sorted repertoires, abundant clonotypes from the bulk population could appear as contaminants.

This CDR3 comprises 14 residues. Germline V lookup: CDR1 SEHNR, CDR2 FQNEAQ (reference sequence). V trimming: 5 bases; J trimming: 7 bases; junction bases outside the gene matches: 11. This clonotype was detected a few times. The antigen is unknown. In TCRdb, the 5' RACE reads were re-called with MiXCR into one record per CDR3 protein. The sample shows 120,000 or so distinct CDR3 sequences, approximately 9% of them seen only once. J is TRBJ2-7 and V is TRBV7-9; TRBD2 matches 7 bases. This specimen was CD8+ T cells sorted from PBMCs, taken on the day of the yellow fever booster vaccination. The source of this sequence is a man between 18 and 29 years old who received the YFV17D yellow fever vaccine. CDR3: CASSAWGREGEQYV. The CDR3 nucleotides read TGTGCCAGCAGCGCATGGGGGAGGGAAGGTGAGCAGTACGTC.